The 32 T cell receptor beta chains presented below share a single source sample, sequenced in a study of blood T cell repertoires in COVID-19. Assay used: immunoSEQ multiplex PCR; TCRdb lists only in-frame clones, some missing. The table has roughly 500,000 clones, approximately 89% seen once; the top ten hold 0.9%. The sequenced material came from peripheral blood. Receptor source: a man aged 18 to 30 with COVID-19, enrolled during active disease.

The chain is built from TRBV5-1 and TRBJ2-7, with 11 bases identical to TRBD2. This CDR3 comprises 15 residues. The germline V gene has CDR1 SGHRS and CDR2 YFSETQ. After removal of 4 bases from V and 3 bases from J, the junction contained 6 bases not matched to a gene. The CDR3 coding sequence is TGCGCCAGCAGCCTCGGACTAGCGGGCCGCTACGAGCAGTACTTC. Translated, it gives CASSLGLAGRYEQYF.

The V gene is TRBV11-3, the J gene TRBJ2-3, with 10 nucleotides matching TRBD2. Germline lookup yields CDR1 SGHNT and CDR2 YENEEA. This CDR3 is 18 amino acids long. V lost 0 bases to trimming and J lost 1 base; unmatched junction nucleotides: 7. CDR3 nucleotide sequence: TGTGCCAGCAGCTTAGATCCGACTAGCGGGCCTGGCACAGATACGCAGTATTTT. Its protein product is CASSLDPTSGPGTDTQYF.

The J gene is TRBJ2-2, the V gene TRBV25-1; 9 nucleotides align to TRBD1. CDR3 length equals 16 residues. Germline V gene data show CDR1 as MGHDK and CDR2 as SYGVNS. With V trimmed by 2 bases and J by 5 bases, 6 bases remained unmatched. This CDR3 reads CASSEPGQGRTGELFF. The CDR3 bases are TGTGCCAGCAGTGAACCGGGACAGGGAAGAACCGGGGAGCTGTTTTTT.

The chain has TRBV19 and TRBJ2-5; 10 nucleotides align to TRBD2. Looked up from germline, CDR1 is LNHDA and CDR2 is SQIVND (reference sequence). This CDR3 has 13 amino acids. The V and J ends lost 6 bases and 3 bases, in that order; junction bases with no gene match: 1. The CDR3 sequence is CASRLAGEETQYF. The CDR3 bases are TGTGCCAGTAGGCTAGCGGGAGAAGAGACCCAGTACTTC.

The chain recombines TRBV18 with TRBJ2-3; 7 bases agree with TRBD1. Germline V gene data show CDR1 as KGHSH and CDR2 as LQKENI. V trimming: 4 bases; J trimming: 2 bases; junction bases outside the gene matches: 6. The CDR3 runs 15 residues. As DNA, the CDR3 is TGTGCCAGCTCACTCGGACAGGCACACACAGATACGCAGTATTTT. It translates to CASSLGQAHTDTQYF.

The V and J genes are TRBV3-1 (or the pseudogene TRBV3-2) and TRBJ2-7; D may be TRBD1 (6 bases). CDR1 is LGHDT, CDR2 YNNKEL, per germline (reference sequence). The CDR3 runs 14 residues. The V gene lost 4 bases and the J gene lost 2 bases, with 12 bases spanning the gap. The CDR3 region has the DNA TGTGCCAGCAGCCCCGGCAGGGGAACCTACGAGCAGTACTTC. It encodes CASSPGRGTYEQYF.

This clone occurred once. The chain links TRBV29-1 to TRBJ2-7; 7 positions match TRBD1. Looked up from germline, CDR1 is SQVTM and CDR2 is ANQGSEA. This CDR3 region has 12 residues. V shed 4 bases, J shed 2 bases, and the junction held 2 bases outside the gene matches. CDR3 residues: CSVAGTAYEQYF. Here the CDR3 DNA reads TGCAGCGTTGCAGGGACAGCCTACGAGCAGTACTTC.

The rearrangement joins TRBV5-6 to TRBJ1-2; TRBD1 agrees at 9 bases. Trimming took 2 bases from V and 8 from J; bases not matched to a gene: 10. The CDR3 spans 15 residues. CDR1 and CDR2 from the germline V gene are SGHDT and YYEEEE. CDR3 in DNA: TGTGCCAGCAGCTTCTCCGGGACAGGGACTCTAGGCTACACCTTC. It encodes CASSFSGTGTLGYTF.

V and J are TRBV4-2 and TRBJ1-4; D not certain. The length of the CDR3 is 14 residues. Trimming shortened V by 0 bases and J by 4 bases, and 6 bases separated the two germline ends. Germline loops: CDR1 LGHNA, CDR2 YNFKEQ. CDR3 nucleotides: TGTGCCAGCAGCCAAGACAAAAATAATGAAAAACTGTTTTTT. Its protein product is CASSQDKNNEKLFF.

The chain has TRBV30 and TRBJ2-1; 10 bases align to TRBD2. The trim removed 0 bases at V and 5 bases at J, leaving 7 bases unmatched. CDR3 length equals 16 residues. The V gene's germline CDR1 is GTSNPN and CDR2 SVGIG (reference sequence). In nucleotides, the CDR3 is TGTGCCTGGAGTGTAGGAGGAGGACTAGCGGACAATGAGCAGTTCTTC. It specifies CAWSVGGGLADNEQFF.

The rearrangement joins TRBV24-1 to TRBJ2-1; D gene ambiguous. CDR3 length: 16 amino acids. Germline loops: CDR1 KGHDR, CDR2 SFDVKD. Trimming took 2 bases from V and 0 from J, leaving 10 bases between them. CDR3 bases: TGTGCCACCAGTGATTCTGCCCCTAGCTCCTACAATGAGCAGTTCTTC. Residues: CATSDSAPSSYNEQFF.

This chain uses TRBV2 with TRBJ2-3, with 8 bases fitting TRBD2. Looked up from germline, CDR1 is SNHLY and CDR2 is FYNNEI. The CDR3 is made up of 17 amino acids. The V segment lost 0 bases and the J segment 5 bases; nucleotides outside the gene matches: 10. The DNA for the CDR3 is TGTGCCAGCAGTGAAGCGCTTCCTGGACTAGCAAAAGATACGCAGTATTTT. It translates to CASSEALPGLAKDTQYF.

The V call is TRBV27, the J call TRBJ2-2; possibly TRBD1 for D (6 bases). CDR1 is MNHEY, CDR2 SMNVEV, per germline (reference sequence). V was pared by 1 base and J by 5 bases, with 14 bases between. This CDR3 comprises 16 residues. The CDR3: CASSLWATGDTGELFF. CDR3 DNA: TGTGCCAGCAGTTTATGGGCGACAGGAGATACCGGGGAGCTGTTTTTT.

J is TRBJ1-1 and V is TRBV7-9; D is unresolved. The CDR3 consists of 13 residues. Germline CDR1 reads SEHNR; CDR2 reads FQNEAQ (reference sequence). V was clipped by 6 bases and J by 0 bases, with 8 bases between them. CDR3 protein: CASRAAMNTEAFF. The CDR3 bases are TGTGCCAGCAGAGCAGCGATGAACACTGAAGCTTTCTTT.

This chain connects TRBV6-5 to TRBJ1-1; D might be TRBD1 (5 bases). The germline V gene has CDR1 MNHEY and CDR2 SVGAGI. Trimming stripped 5 bases from V and 4 bases from J, with 17 bases between. The CDR3 covers 15 residues. DNA of the CDR3: TGTGCCAGCAGTAAAAGCGGGCAGGGAGGCACTGAAGCTTTCTTT. This translates into CASSKSGQGGTEAFF.

J is TRBJ2-3 and V is TRBV3-1 (or the pseudogene TRBV3-2), with 7 bases identical to TRBD1. The CDR3 consists of 15 residues. CDR1 is LGHDT, CDR2 YNNKEL, per germline (reference sequence). V lost 5 bases, J lost 5 bases, and 10 bases stayed unmatched. The CDR3 loop reads CASSSRSGQIDTQYF. The CDR3, as DNA: TGTGCCAGCAGCTCACGTTCGGGACAGATAGATACGCAGTATTTT.

V is TRBV27 and J is TRBJ1-4; TRBD1 agrees at 9 bases. From germline, CDR1 is MNHEY and CDR2 SMNVEV (reference sequence). Trimming at V came to 4 bases and at J to 7 bases, leaving 4 bases not matched to a gene. CDR3 length equals 14 residues. CDR3 loop: CASSWGTGSEKLFF. The CDR3 DNA reads as TGTGCCAGCAGTTGGGGGACAGGGTCTGAAAAACTGTTTTTT.

The chain links TRBV5-1 to TRBJ2-2; D possibly corresponds to TRBD2 (6 bases). CDR1 is SGHRS, CDR2 YFSETQ, per germline. This CDR3 region has 14 residues. Trimming removed 3 bases from V and 7 bases from J, with 13 bases in between. CDR3 amino acids: CASSSSDGGGELFF. CDR3 bases: TGCGCCAGCAGCTCCTCGGACGGGGGCGGGGAGCTGTTTTTT. Full variable domain (missing parts from reference TRBV5-1 and TRBJ2-2): KAGVTQTPRYLIKTRGQQVTLSCSPISGHRSVSWYQQTPGQGLQFLFEYFSETQRNKGNFPGRFSGRQFSNSRSEMNVSTLELGDSALYLCASSSSDGGGELFFGEGSRLTVL.

This chain joins TRBV2 and TRBJ2-6; D uncertain. CDR3 size: 13 residues. Germline-derived CDR1 and CDR2 are SNHLY and FYNNEI. V was trimmed by 8 bases and J by 2 bases, leaving 7 bases between them. CDR3 protein: CASRNPGANVLTF. The CDR3 DNA is TGTGCCAGCCGTAATCCTGGGGCCAACGTCCTGACTTTC.

This chain links TRBV19 with TRBJ2-2, with TRBD2 as a possible D gene (6 bases). The CDR3 spans 14 residues. V was trimmed by 4 bases and J by 7 bases, leaving 13 bases between them. The germline gives CDR1 LNHDA, CDR2 SQIVND (reference sequence). Here the CDR3 DNA reads TGTGCCAGTAGTAGAGGAGGGTCCGGCGGGGAGCTGTTTTTT. It is translated as CASSRGGSGGELFF.

The table lists this clone with a few counts. The chain carries TRBV25-1 and TRBJ2-2; the D gene is possibly TRBD2 (6 bases). V lost 6 bases to trimming and J lost 5 bases, with 10 bases between them. The CDR3 consists of 13 residues. Germline V gene sequence: CDR1 MGHDK, CDR2 SYGVNS. CDR3 amino acids: CASRDYGTGELFF. The DNA for the CDR3 is TGTGCCAGCAGGGACTATGGGACCGGGGAGCTGTTTTTT.

The chain employs TRBV2 and TRBJ1-4; the match to TRBD1 covers 9 bases. Trimming removed 7 bases from V and 7 bases from J; junction bases left unmatched: 10. This CDR3 is 15 amino acids long. The germline gives CDR1 SNHLY, CDR2 FYNNEI. CDR3 protein: CASNFEGQGSEKLFF. The CDR3 DNA is TGTGCCAGCAACTTTGAGGGACAGGGTAGTGAAAAACTGTTTTTT.

The chain employs TRBV25-1 and TRBJ2-7; D gene ambiguous. Germline loops: CDR1 MGHDK, CDR2 SYGVNS. Trimming took 1 base from V and 2 from J, leaving 6 bases between them. The CDR3 is made up of 13 amino acids. CDR3 residues: CASSEFATYEQYF. DNA of the CDR3: TGTGCCAGCAGTGAATTTGCTACCTACGAGCAGTACTTC.

V and J are TRBV19 and TRBJ2-1; D might be TRBD2 (6 bases). Germline CDR1 LNHDA, CDR2 SQIVND (reference sequence). Between the trimmed V and J ends, which lost 5 bases and 3 bases, there was a span of 11 bases. The CDR3 totals 14 residues. CDR3 amino acids: CASSLGGIYNEQFF. The CDR3 DNA reads as TGTGCCAGTAGTCTGGGGGGAATCTACAATGAGCAGTTCTTC. Drawing the rest from reference TRBV19 and TRBJ2-1, the complete variable domain is DGGITQSPKYLFRKEGQNVTLSCEQNLNHDAMYWYRQDPGQGLRLIYYSQIVNDFQKGDIAEGYSVSREKKESFPLTVTSAQKNPTAFYLCASSLGGIYNEQFFGPGTRLTVL.

CDR3 in DNA: TGTGCCACCAGTGATTTCTCAAGACGAGGGTCCTACAATGAGCAGTTCTTC. It specifies CATSDFSRRGSYNEQFF. V is TRBV24-1 and J is TRBJ2-1; possible D gene TRBD2, 5 bases. The CDR3 is 17 residues long. Per the germline V gene, CDR1 is KGHDR and CDR2 is SFDVKD. Trimming removed 1 base at V and 1 base at J, with 13 bases between.

The gene calls are TRBV9 and TRBJ2-1; 7 nucleotides agree with TRBD1. The ends lost 4 bases at V and 12 bases at J; junction bases unmatched: 10. CDR3 length: 13 residues. Germline loops: CDR1 SGDLS, CDR2 YYNGEE. The CDR3 sequence is CASSPGQRVGQFF. The CDR3 DNA reads TGTGCCAGCAGCCCGGGACAGCGTGTTGGGCAGTTCTTC.

This chain joins TRBV15 and TRBJ2-7, with D unresolved. The CDR3 consists of 15 residues. V lost 0 bases and J 0 bases, leaving 9 bases between the germline ends. The germline V gene has CDR1 LNHNV and CDR2 YYDKDF (reference sequence). This CDR3 is CATSRDGSRSYEQYF. CDR3 DNA sequence: TGTGCCACCAGCAGAGATGGCTCCCGCTCCTACGAGCAGTACTTC.

The chain carries TRBV2 and TRBJ2-1; D unresolved. Trimming stripped 3 bases from V and 7 bases from J, with 10 bases between. The CDR3 sequence is 13 residues long. The germline V gene has CDR1 SNHLY and CDR2 FYNNEI. The CDR3 coding sequence is TGTGCCAGCAGTGACGGGTTTCGTAATGAGCAGTTCTTC. Encoded protein: CASSDGFRNEQFF.

V gene TRBV10-3 combines with J gene TRBJ2-1, with no clear D. The CDR3 length is 13 residues. V was trimmed by 3 bases and J by 3 bases, leaving 6 bases between them. Germline V gene sequence: CDR1 ENHRY, CDR2 SYGVKD. CDR3 sequence: CAISESNYNEQFF. For the CDR3, the DNA is TGTGCCATCAGTGAATCTAACTACAATGAGCAGTTCTTC.

The V gene is TRBV2, the J gene TRBJ2-1; TRBD2 matches at 11 bases. The CDR3 is 15 amino acids. J lost 7 bases, V lost 6 bases, and 8 bases had no gene match. CDR1 and CDR2 from the germline V gene are SNHLY and FYNNEI. The CDR3 sequence is CASRGLAEGKNEQFF. The CDR3 nucleotides read TGTGCCAGCAGGGGACTAGCGGAGGGAAAAAATGAGCAGTTCTTC.

This clone showed up just once. This rearrangement joins TRBV11-1 to TRBJ2-1; D is unresolved. Germline loops: CDR1 SGHAT, CDR2 FQDESV (reference sequence). Trimming removed 1 base from V and 4 bases from J, with 8 bases in between. The CDR3 loop spans 14 amino acids. The CDR3 reads CASSLVAPYNEQFF. The CDR3 DNA sequence: TGTGCCAGCAGCTTAGTAGCTCCATACAATGAGCAGTTCTTC. The full variable domain, with the rest looked up from reference TRBV11-1 and TRBJ2-1, is EAEVAQSPRYKITEKSQAVAFWCDPISGHATLYWYRQILGQGPELLVQFQDESVVDDSQLPKDRFSAERLKGVDSTLKIQPAELGDSAMYLCASSLVAPYNEQFFGPGTRLTVL.

As DNA, the CDR3 is TGTGCCAGCAGCTCCCGGCGGGGACTAGCGGGTACCGGGGAGCTGTTTTTT. This codes for CASSSRRGLAGTGELFF. The V call is TRBV5-4, the J call TRBJ2-2; TRBD2 matches 12 bases. CDR3 size: 17 residues. Germline V gives CDR1 SGHNT, CDR2 YYREEE (reference sequence). The trim removed 3 bases at V and 5 bases at J, leaving 8 bases unmatched.